Listed below are T cell receptor beta chains from one sample, sequenced in a study of shared clonotypes between healthy human individuals. Profiling relied on immunoSEQ multiplex PCR, and the TCRdb table lists in-frame clones only, not all of them. Of about a million clones in the sample, approximately 80% were seen once. The sample consisted of memory CD4+ T cells from PBMCs. The receptors here all came from a young man in good health. Some clones in this sample may be carry-over from other donors' samples. Each CDR3 is given with its conserved first and last residue. D genes are given only for firm matches. A clone size is listed for some rows: how often the clone was seen (once, few, many), or a class if it is expanded.

clone size,D gene,V gene,J gene,CDR3 DNA,CDR3 protein
once,NA,TRBV10-3,TRBJ2-1,TGTGCCATCAGTGGACAGTTCAATGAGCAGTTCTTC,CAISGQFNEQFF
NA,NA,TRBV7-2,TRBJ1-1,TGTGCCAGCAGCTCCATGACGGCCATGAACACTGAAGCTTTCTTT,CASSSMTAMNTEAFF
NA,NA,TRBV9,TRBJ2-1,TGTGCCAGCAGCCCGACAGTAAGCTCCTACAATGAGCAGTTCTTC,CASSPTVSSYNEQFF
NA,NA,TRBV30,TRBJ2-1,TGTGCCTGGAGTGTACTATTTCAGTTCAATGAGCAGTTCTTC,CAWSVLFQFNEQFF
NA,TRBD1,TRBV5-1,TRBJ1-2,TGCGCCAGCACGTCGGGACAGGGCGGCTATGGCTACACCTTC,CASTSGQGGYGYTF
NA,NA,TRBV28,TRBJ2-1,TGTGCCAGCAGTTTACCCACCATCCCTTCGTACAATGAGCAGTTCTTC,CASSLPTIPSYNEQFF
NA,TRBD2,TRBV28,TRBJ2-5,TGTGCCAGCAGTTTGGCTAGCGGCTTCCAAGAGACCCAGTACTTC,CASSLASGFQETQYF
NA,TRBD1,TRBV5-1,TRBJ2-2,TGCGCCATCCGAGACAGGGTGAACACCGGGGAGCTGTTTTTT,CAIRDRVNTGELFF
NA,TRBD1,TRBV19,TRBJ2-3,TGTGCCAGTAGTCCAGGGGACAGGGACGCAGATACGCAGTATTTT,CASSPGDRDADTQYF
NA,NA,TRBV10-3,TRBJ2-2,TGTGCCACCAAGGGACCTAACGGGTGGGAGCTGTTTTTT,CATKGPNGWELFF
NA,TRBD1,TRBV7-3,TRBJ1-1,TGTGCCAGCAGCTTAATGAGACAGGGACCGAACACTGAAGCTTTCTTT,CASSLMRQGPNTEAFF
NA,NA,TRBV28,TRBJ2-3,TGTGCCAGCAACGAGAGGGGGGTCACAGATACGCAGTATTTT,CASNERGVTDTQYF
NA,TRBD2,TRBV28,TRBJ2-7,TGTGCCAGCAGTTTATACGGGAGGGCCTACGAGCAGTACTTC,CASSLYGRAYEQYF
NA,TRBD2,TRBV28,TRBJ2-3,TGTGCCAGCAGTCCTAGCGGTTTCTCGAATACGCAGTATTTT,CASSPSGFSNTQYF
NA,NA,TRBV5-1,TRBJ2-1,TGCGCCAGCAGCTTGGGTGCAGGGAACAATGAGCAGTTCTTC,CASSLGAGNNEQFF
NA,NA,TRBV4-2,TRBJ2-7,TGTGCCAGCAGCCAAATGCAGGTTTCCTACGAGCAGTACTTC,CASSQMQVSYEQYF
NA,NA,TRBV28,TRBJ1-3,TGTGCCAGCATCCCCGGTGGCGGATTAAACACCATATATTTT,CASIPGGGLNTIYF
NA,NA,TRBV7-9,TRBJ2-7,TGTGCCAGCAGCTTAGGTGCCGGCAGGGCCTACGAGCAGTACTTC,CASSLGAGRAYEQYF
NA,NA,TRBV5-1,TRBJ1-1,TGCGCCAGCAGCTTGGAGGGATGGGACACTGAAGCTTTCTTT,CASSLEGWDTEAFF
NA,TRBD2,TRBV4-2,TRBJ2-7,TGTGCCAGCAGCCCCGGGACTAGCGGGGAATACGAGCAGTACTTC,CASSPGTSGEYEQYF
NA,TRBD1,TRBV2,TRBJ2-3,TGTGCCAGCACTCTTGGACAGGGGCGAGATACGCAGTATTTT,CASTLGQGRDTQYF
few,NA,TRBV11-1,TRBJ2-3,TGTGCCAGCAGCCCCCCTGGGCAGTATTTT,CASSPPGQYF
NA,NA,TRBV9,TRBJ2-1,TGTGCCAGCAGCGTCCGCTCCGGATCCTACAATGAGCAGTTCTTC,CASSVRSGSYNEQFF
many,TRBD1,TRBV30,TRBJ2-1,TGTGCCGGCTTACGACAGGGGTCTTACAATGAGCAGTTCTTC,CAGLRQGSYNEQFF
NA,TRBD1,TRBV4-1,TRBJ2-2,TGCGCCAGCAGCCGAGTGGGACAGTTGAACACCGGGGAGCTGTTTTTT,CASSRVGQLNTGELFF
NA,NA,TRBV14,TRBJ1-1,TGTGCCAGCAGCCCGAGTCGTACCAACAGGGTCAACACTGAAGCTTTCTTT,CASSPSRTNRVNTEAFF
NA,NA,TRBV5-6,TRBJ1-2,TGTGCCAGCAGCTTGAGTCTGTATGGCTACACCTTC,CASSLSLYGYTF
once,TRBD2,TRBV11-1,TRBJ2-1,TGTGCCAGCAGCCTTCGGGGGGACTCCTACAATGAGCAGTTCTTC,CASSLRGDSYNEQFF
NA,TRBD1,TRBV7-6,TRBJ1-2,TGTGCCAGCAGCTACGGAGGACAGGGCGGCTACACCTTC,CASSYGGQGGYTF
NA,NA,TRBV7-9,TRBJ1-2,TGTGCCAGCAGCTTGGACTCTAACTATGGCTACACCTTC,CASSLDSNYGYTF
NA,TRBD2,TRBV5-4,TRBJ2-3,TGTGCCAGCAGCTTGAGGCTAGCGGGAGGTCAGGATACGCAGTATTTT,CASSLRLAGGQDTQYF
few,NA,TRBV19,TRBJ1-2,TGTGCCAGTAGTATTAAGCGGCGCGAGGAAGGCTACACCTTC,CASSIKRREEGYTF
NA,NA,TRBV18,TRBJ1-1,TGTGCCAGCTCACCCCCCTCGGTTATGAACACTGAAGCTTTCTTT,CASSPPSVMNTEAFF
few,NA,TRBV2,TRBJ1-5,TGTGCCAGCAGTGATGTGGGGGGGAATCAGCCCCAGCATTTT,CASSDVGGNQPQHF
NA,TRBD1,TRBV7-2,TRBJ1-6,TGTGCCAGCAGCCGCGGGACAGGGGAACCCCTCCACTTT,CASSRGTGEPLHF
NA,NA,TRBV4-1,TRBJ1-1,TGCGCCAGCAGCCAAGTTGGCAAACAGGACGAAGCTTTCTTT,CASSQVGKQDEAFF
NA,TRBD1,TRBV15,TRBJ2-4,TGTGCCACCAGCAGAGGACAGGGGATGCGCATTCAGTACTTC,CATSRGQGMRIQYF
NA,TRBD2,TRBV19,TRBJ2-2,TGTGCCAGTAGTCCCCGAGGGAGGGTGAACACCGGGGAGCTGTTTTTT,CASSPRGRVNTGELFF
NA,NA,TRBV20-1,TRBJ2-5,TGCAGTGCTACAGGGGAAGAGACCCAGTACTTC,CSATGEETQYF
NA,TRBD1,TRBV5-1,TRBJ1-1,TGCGCCAGCAGCTTGCAAAGGGGGCCCATGAACACTGAAGCTTTCTTT,CASSLQRGPMNTEAFF
NA,NA,TRBV30,TRBJ2-1,TGTGCCTGGAGTGCCCCCAGGGGCGGCAATGAGCAGTTCTTC,CAWSAPRGGNEQFF
NA,TRBD1,TRBV2,TRBJ1-2,TGTGCCAGCAGTTCGGACAGGGTGAGGGGCTACACCTTC,CASSSDRVRGYTF
NA,NA,TRBV6-5,TRBJ2-7,TGTGCCAGCAGACTAATGGGGGTTGGAGAGCAGTACTTC,CASRLMGVGEQYF
NA,TRBD2,TRBV6-5,TRBJ2-1,TGTGCCAGCAGGACCGGGACTAGCGGCGACAATGAGCAGTTCTTC,CASRTGTSGDNEQFF
NA,NA,TRBV28,TRBJ1-2,TGTGCCAGCAGTTTAAAAGGGGGGGTAGGCACCTTC,CASSLKGGVGTF
NA,TRBD2,TRBV27,TRBJ2-2,TGTGCCAGCAGTTTGATGGCTAGCGGGAGTTCCGGGGAGCTGTTTTTT,CASSLMASGSSGELFF